Here is one TCR beta chain with its context. This sample stems from a study of blood T cell repertoires in COVID-19. The overall study: Both acute and convalescent COVID-19 samples were obtained from the United States, Italy and Spain. Nucleic acid was either cDNA or gDNA, and it came from T cells, B-cell-depleted T cells, or PBMCs.

V gave up 4 bases and J gave up 0 bases, with 15 bases separating them. The CDR3 spans 17 residues. CDR1 and CDR2 from the germline V gene are MGHRA and YSYEKL. As handled by the study authors: Amplification with reference gene primers provided the estimates of nucleated cell counts. Clones were sequenced by immunoSEQ multiplex PCR, and TCRdb holds only the in-frame ones, with some missing. V, J and clone size are taken as reported in that table, and D and trimming were inferred from the DNA itself. The data contain roughly 200,000 clones, around 90% of them singletons. What was sequenced was peripheral blood. The chain is built from TRBV4-1 and TRBJ2-2; weak D call: TRBD2 (5 bases). The sequence came from a man between 60 and 75 years old with acute or convalescent COVID-19. CDR3 coding DNA: TGCGCCAGCAGCCCCCGCGGAGGAACGGCGAACACCGGGGAGCTGTTTTTT. The encoded protein is CASSPRGGTANTGELFF.